The 2 T cell receptor beta chains listed next were all sequenced from one sample in a study of blood T cell repertoires in COVID-19. Produced via immunoSEQ multiplex PCR; TCRdb's table is partial and in-frame only. Among around 220,000 clones listed, more than 75% were seen once. The sequencing input was PBMCs or T cells enriched from blood (not recorded which). Source of these receptors: a middle-aged woman with acute COVID-19.

This clone has only a few counts. The chain has TRBV19 and TRBJ2-7; TRBD1 agrees at 7 bases. The V gene end was trimmed by 5 bases and the J gene end by 2 bases; junction bases not matched to a gene: 12. Germline V lookup: CDR1 LNHDA, CDR2 SQIVND (reference sequence). This CDR3 has 16 amino acids. The CDR3 loop reads CASSWLPRQGAYEQYF. The CDR3 DNA sequence: TGTGCCAGTAGTTGGCTGCCGAGACAGGGCGCCTACGAGCAGTACTTC.

V and J are TRBV10-3 and TRBJ1-1; no reliable D call. Germline V gives CDR1 ENHRY, CDR2 SYGVKD. V was pared by 9 bases and J by 0 bases, with 11 bases between. The CDR3 has 13 amino acids. For the CDR3, the DNA is TGTGCCATAAGAGGGAGGGTGAACACTGAAGCTTTCTTT. Its translation is CAIRGRVNTEAFF.